These 2 T cell receptor beta chains were sequenced from one sample in a study of shared clonotypes between healthy human individuals. Produced via immunoSEQ multiplex PCR; TCRdb's table is partial and in-frame only. The sample contains 2 million to 2.5 million clones, roughly 92% of which appear only once. Sequencing was carried out using naive CD4+ T cells from PBMCs. Subset given: CD45RA+ positively selected. Receptor source: a man younger than 35 in good health. Some clones in this sample may be carry-over from other donors' samples.

V and J are TRBV7-2 and TRBJ1-5, with no clear D. The CDR3 has 16 amino acids. CDR1 SGHTA and CDR2 FQGNSA come from the germline V gene. Trimming removed 2 bases at V and 3 bases at J, with 14 bases between. In DNA form, the CDR3 reads TGTGCCAGCAGCTTACAGGTCTCAGCGACCAATCAGCCCCAGCATTTT. Translated: CASSLQVSATNQPQHF.

The CDR3 here is CASSFSQWSDGYTF. In nucleotides, the CDR3 is TGTGCCAGCAGTTTCTCGCAGTGGAGCGATGGCTACACCTTC. The rearrangement joins TRBV6-6 to TRBJ1-2; D unclear. The CDR3 contains 14 residues. In germline, CDR1 is MNHNY, CDR2 SVGAGI (reference sequence). V was trimmed by 4 bases and J by 6 bases, leaving 15 bases between them.